One T cell receptor (beta chain) is described in this entry. Authors' data handling: Using reference gene primer amplification, nucleated cell counts were estimated. TCRdb's table, derived via immunoSEQ multiplex PCR, lists solely in-frame clones and lacks some. V and J calls plus clone size are reproduced from that table; the DNA served to infer D and trimming. This table has about 73,000 clones, 77% appearing once. V was trimmed by 1 base and J by 3 bases, leaving 9 bases between them. Germline loops: CDR1 MDHEN, CDR2 SYDVKM. The CDR3 is 14 amino acids. This entry is derived from a study of blood T cell repertoires in COVID-19. Turning to the study itself: Sites across the United States, Italy and Spain contributed samples from acute and convalescent COVID-19.

Sequencing was done on a sample of peripheral blood. This sequence joins TRBV28 and TRBJ1-2; a possible D gene is TRBD1 (6 bases). The TCR comes from a man in his 70s with COVID-19, enrolled during active disease. CDR3 protein: CASSLSDRYYGYTF. CDR3 DNA: TGTGCCAGCAGTTTATCCGACAGGTACTATGGCTACACCTTC.